This T cell receptor (beta chain) was identified during a study of shared clonotypes between healthy human individuals. General study points: It was the few donors that limited the genetic and exposure-history diversity represented. The study found about 5% of naive CD4 clonotypes shared across several donors. Among the subsets, naive ones generally showed larger estimated richness than memory ones.

In the study's own analysis: For the immunoSEQ data, sequences were junction-only without quality scores, so filtering differed. Only in-frame clones appear in the TCRdb table, and some are missing; sequencing was by immunoSEQ multiplex PCR. V, J and clone size were drawn from that table, and D and trimming were deduced from the DNA. The top ten hold less than 0.15% of the sample, which has some 2,400,000 clones, approximately 94% seen once. CDR3 length: 14 residues. V lost 9 bases, J lost 0 bases, and 11 bases lay in between. The germline CDR1 and CDR2 sequences are MDHEN and SYDVKM. About this clone: Its antigen is as yet unknown.

Material for sequencing was naive CD4+ T cells sorted from blood. The subset: CD45RA+ positively selected. The chain carries TRBV28 and TRBJ1-4, with D hard to call. The receptor comes from a man between 18 and 29 years old in good health. The DNA of the CDR3 is TGTGCCAGTATCGAACATGCAACTAATGAAAAACTGTTTTTT. Amino acid sequence: CASIEHATNEKLFF.